The 2 T cell receptor beta chains reported below all come from one sample, sequenced in a study of blood T cell repertoires in COVID-19. This table comes from immunoSEQ multiplex PCR, and its TCRdb copy is limited to in-frame clones, with some not included. The sample contains approximately 50,000 clones, 75% to 90% of which appear only once. The material sequenced was peripheral blood. The source of these receptors is a man aged 55 to 69 with acute or convalescent COVID-19.

The V and J genes are TRBV18 and TRBJ2-3, with 7 bases that match TRBD1. Germline values: CDR1 KGHSH, CDR2 LQKENI. V lost 6 bases and J lost 0; bases outside the gene matches: 3. The CDR3 totals 14 residues. The CDR3 region has the DNA TGTGCCAGCTCGGGGACAGCTAGCACAGATACGCAGTATTTT. It specifies CASSGTASTDTQYF.

The chain recombines TRBV13 with TRBJ1-3; no clear D gene. The CDR3 length is 15 residues. Looked up from germline, CDR1 is PRHDT and CDR2 is FYEKMQ (reference sequence). The V and J ends lost 4 bases and 6 bases respectively, with 16 bases between them. The CDR3 DNA follows: TGTGCCAGCAGCTCTCGCGGCGCCTCGGCAAACACCATATATTTT. This sequence encodes CASSSRGASANTIYF.